A selection of T cell receptor beta chains follows, all from one sample in a study of T cell responses to AZD1222 COVID-19 vaccine. Repertoires were generated with immunoSEQ multiplex PCR, while TCRdb's copy carries only in-frame clones and drops some. The data show around 91,000 clones, approximately 91% seen once. Sequencing used peripheral blood, obtained on day 0 of AZD1222 vaccination. These receptors were obtained from an adult in good health. Both conserved end residues are trimmed from each CDR3. Fields, in order: J gene, D gene, V gene, CDR3 protein. A D gene is named only where the DNA matches it firmly.

J: TRBJ2-7
D: TRBD1
V: TRBV11-2
CDR3: ASRAGGPVHSYEQY

J: TRBJ1-1
D: TRBD1
V: TRBV5-1
CDR3: ASSTGTGETEAF

J: TRBJ1-1
D: TRBD1
V: TRBV5-1
CDR3: ASSHSRGTEAF

J: TRBJ1-3
D: TRBD1
V: TRBV9
CDR3: ASSERQGAPLDLHGNTIY

J: TRBJ1-1
D: TRBD1
V: TRBV6-5
CDR3: AGQGEMAEAF

J: TRBJ1-2
D: -
V: TRBV7-3
CDR3: ASSLGGQNYGYT

J: TRBJ1-3
D: -
V: TRBV5-5
CDR3: ASSLYSSGNTIY

J: TRBJ1-5
D: -
V: TRBV6-2/TRBV6-3
CDR3: ASSYSGHLSNQPQH

J: TRBJ1-2
D: TRBD1
V: TRBV28
CDR3: ASTTLTGTYGYT

J: TRBJ2-7
D: -
V: TRBV4-2
CDR3: ASSQELRDDEQY

J: TRBJ1-5
D: -
V: TRBV19
CDR3: ASSTTDYSNQPQH

J: TRBJ2-1
D: TRBD1
V: TRBV6-1
CDR3: ASREGQGKGNEQF

J: TRBJ2-7
D: -
V: TRBV4-3
CDR3: ASSQGFETPYEQY

J: TRBJ1-1
D: TRBD1
V: TRBV6-5
CDR3: ASRKLTGSTEAF

J: TRBJ2-5
D: TRBD1
V: TRBV24-1
CDR3: ATSEGTGGYETQY

J: TRBJ2-1
D: -
V: TRBV7-9
CDR3: ASSSGPTLF

J: TRBJ2-7
D: TRBD2
V: TRBV2
CDR3: ASSPGLAGVYEQY

J: TRBJ1-6
D: -
V: TRBV27
CDR3: ASSHRPLH

J: TRBJ1-6
D: TRBD1
V: TRBV2
CDR3: ASQGDSSWNSPLH

J: TRBJ1-6
D: -
V: TRBV27
CDR3: ASSFQGSSYNSPLH

J: TRBJ2-1
D: -
V: TRBV24-1
CDR3: ATSDPMRYHNEQF

J: TRBJ2-1
D: -
V: TRBV3-1/TRBV3-2
CDR3: ASSQAGEGEDNEQF

J: TRBJ1-1
D: TRBD1
V: TRBV29-1
CDR3: SAGQGAFTEAF

J: TRBJ2-2
D: -
V: TRBV4-3
CDR3: ASSQGALVTGELF

J: TRBJ2-3
D: -
V: TRBV7-6
CDR3: ASSSMGSTDTQY

J: TRBJ2-7
D: -
V: TRBV7-3
CDR3: ASSLSDGSYEQY

J: TRBJ1-2
D: -
V: TRBV10-3
CDR3: AISGVREVSIGYT

J: TRBJ1-2
D: TRBD1
V: TRBV19
CDR3: ASQQGDGYT

J: TRBJ2-1
D: TRBD2
V: TRBV6-5
CDR3: ASRTSAGFYEQF

J: TRBJ1-2
D: -
V: TRBV19
CDR3: ATRSGQGLYGYT

J: TRBJ2-5
D: TRBD1
V: TRBV7-9
CDR3: ASARGPNQETQY

J: TRBJ2-1
D: -
V: TRBV14
CDR3: ASMRAGPSDEQF

J: TRBJ1-2
D: -
V: TRBV3-1/TRBV3-2
CDR3: ASSQDNEPRANYGYT

J: TRBJ2-3
D: TRBD2
V: TRBV27
CDR3: ASSPGLAGGVSDTQY

J: TRBJ2-5
D: -
V: TRBV7-2
CDR3: ASSLVETQY

J: TRBJ1-2
D: -
V: TRBV10-3
CDR3: AISEPGGGIYGYT

J: TRBJ2-7
D: -
V: TRBV7-9
CDR3: ASSQGDYEQY

J: TRBJ2-6
D: -
V: TRBV5-1
CDR3: ATPTDQSGANVLT

J: TRBJ2-3
D: TRBD1
V: TRBV7-2
CDR3: ASSLDGTGGFTDTQY

J: TRBJ2-2
D: -
V: TRBV5-1
CDR3: ASSLAANTGELF

J: TRBJ1-2
D: TRBD1
V: TRBV18
CDR3: ASRPGTDYGYT

J: TRBJ1-6
D: -
V: TRBV27
CDR3: ASNGGYNSPLH

J: TRBJ1-1
D: TRBD1
V: TRBV4-2
CDR3: ASSQTDRGTTEAF

J: TRBJ1-1
D: -
V: TRBV3-1/TRBV3-2
CDR3: ASSQEAEAF

J: TRBJ2-5
D: -
V: TRBV12-3/TRBV12-4
CDR3: ASSPHGRETQY

J: TRBJ2-6
D: -
V: TRBV7-9
CDR3: ASSPLWVTGANVLT

J: TRBJ2-1
D: -
V: TRBV7-2
CDR3: ASSVSSGSLGDNEQF

J: TRBJ1-2
D: -
V: TRBV19
CDR3: ASSIDWGLYT

J: TRBJ2-5
D: TRBD2
V: TRBV7-3
CDR3: ASSPGTSNQETQY

J: TRBJ2-5
D: TRBD2
V: TRBV6-2/TRBV6-3
CDR3: ASSYGLAGQETQY

J: TRBJ1-5
D: -
V: TRBV9
CDR3: ASSVEEGQPQH

J: TRBJ2-1
D: TRBD1
V: TRBV6-5
CDR3: ASSSGQGDRDEQF

J: TRBJ1-1
D: -
V: TRBV7-2
CDR3: ASSRGGSNTEAF

J: TRBJ2-3
D: -
V: TRBV3-1/TRBV3-2
CDR3: ASSQGTGTQY

J: TRBJ2-1
D: TRBD1
V: TRBV18
CDR3: ASSPTGVSGNEQF

J: TRBJ1-1
D: -
V: TRBV2
CDR3: ASSEYRGTEAF

J: TRBJ1-2
D: -
V: TRBV6-5
CDR3: ASSYLGMSEGYT

J: TRBJ1-5
D: -
V: TRBV2
CDR3: ASRTGNQPQH